Described below is a single T cell receptor beta chain sequence and its context. Blocking oligonucleotides added to a second nested PCR suppressed unpaired genes. TCRdb processed the emulsion pairing reads anew with MiXCR; each CDR3 protein has one entry. The table records around 43,000 distinct CDR3 sequences, under 60% of them present only once. This specimen comes from a study of T cell repertoires in breast cancer. Study as a whole: Most of the approximately 19 tumors had ER+/PR+ status.

The expanded emulsion RT-PCR method captured paired alpha and beta chains from CD8+ T cells. Input material: CD8+ T cells. The clonotype was recovered from a pool of human donors with breast cancer or a healthy control (not recorded which).

The CDR3 DNA sequence: TGTGCCAGCAGTTACGGGGGGGCCAACGTCCTGACTTTC. Translating it yields CASSYGGANVLTF. The chain carries TRBV6-5 and TRBJ2-6; D is unclear. The CDR3 runs to 13 residues. CDR1 and CDR2 (germline): MNHEY, SVGAGI. V lost 2 bases to trimming and J lost 4 bases, with 3 bases between them.